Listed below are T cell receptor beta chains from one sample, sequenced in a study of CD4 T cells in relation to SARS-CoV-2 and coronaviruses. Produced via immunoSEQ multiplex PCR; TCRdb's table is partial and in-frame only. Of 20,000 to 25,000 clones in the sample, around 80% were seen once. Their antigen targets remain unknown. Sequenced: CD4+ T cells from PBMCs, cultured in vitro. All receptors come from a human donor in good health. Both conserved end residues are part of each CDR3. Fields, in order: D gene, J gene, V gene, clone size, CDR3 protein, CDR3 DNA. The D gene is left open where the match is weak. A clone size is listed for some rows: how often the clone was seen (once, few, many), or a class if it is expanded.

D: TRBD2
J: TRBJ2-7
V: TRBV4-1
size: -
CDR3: CASSQDGTSGRTLYEQYF
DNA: TGCGCCAGCAGCCAAGATGGGACTAGCGGGAGGACTCTCTACGAGCAGTACTTC

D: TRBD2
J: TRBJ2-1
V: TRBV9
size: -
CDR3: CASSVDVGGPNNEQFF
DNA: TGTGCCAGCAGCGTAGACGTGGGAGGGCCTAACAATGAGCAGTTCTTC

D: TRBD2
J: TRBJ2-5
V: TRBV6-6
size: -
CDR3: CASSLGLAGRQETQYF
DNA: TGTGCCAGCAGTCTTGGACTAGCGGGGAGACAAGAGACCCAGTACTTC

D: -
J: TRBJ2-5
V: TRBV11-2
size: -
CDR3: CASNPFIGETQYF
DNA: TGTGCCAGCAACCCTTTCATCGGAGAGACCCAGTACTTC

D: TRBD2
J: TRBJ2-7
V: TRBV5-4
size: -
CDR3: CASSSGTSGYYEQYF
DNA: TGTGCCAGCAGCAGTGGGACTAGCGGGTACTACGAGCAGTACTTC

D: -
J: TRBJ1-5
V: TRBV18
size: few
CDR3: CASSMTFTGDQPQHF
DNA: TGTGCCAGCTCGATGACATTTACAGGTGATCAGCCCCAGCATTTT

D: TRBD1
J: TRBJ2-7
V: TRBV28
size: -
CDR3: CASSQPGQGAYEQYF
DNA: TGTGCCAGCAGCCAACCGGGACAGGGGGCGTACGAGCAGTACTTC

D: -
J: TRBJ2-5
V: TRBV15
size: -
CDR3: CATSRASTVPQETQYF
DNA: TGTGCCACCAGCAGAGCCTCGACAGTTCCACAAGAGACCCAGTACTTC

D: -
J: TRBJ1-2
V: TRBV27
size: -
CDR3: CASSTSSGNGAYTF
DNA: TGTGCCAGCAGTACCAGTTCCGGCAACGGGGCCTACACCTTC

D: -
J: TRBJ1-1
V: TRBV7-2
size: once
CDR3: CASSSGQRNTEAFF
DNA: TGTGCCAGCAGCTCCGGACAGAGGAACACTGAAGCTTTCTTT

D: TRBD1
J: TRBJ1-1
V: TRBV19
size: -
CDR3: CASRGTGNTEAFF
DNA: TGTGCCAGTAGGGGGACAGGGAACACTGAAGCTTTCTTT

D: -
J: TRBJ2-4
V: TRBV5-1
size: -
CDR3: CASSLQGPGKNIQYF
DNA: TGCGCCAGCAGCTTGCAAGGCCCTGGCAAAAACATTCAGTACTTC

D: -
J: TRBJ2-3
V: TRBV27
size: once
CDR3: CASSFLGMSTDTQYF
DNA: TGTGCCAGCAGTTTTTTGGGGATGAGCACAGATACGCAGTATTTT

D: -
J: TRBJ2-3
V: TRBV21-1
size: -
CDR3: CASSRGGGTDTQYF
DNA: TGTGCCAGCAGCAGAGGCGGCGGTACAGATACGCAGTATTTT

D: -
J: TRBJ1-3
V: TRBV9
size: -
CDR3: CASSVGGTGNTIYF
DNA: TGTGCCAGCAGCGTCGGGGGGACTGGAAACACCATATATTTT

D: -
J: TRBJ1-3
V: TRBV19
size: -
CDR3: CASKERTVGYSGNTIYF
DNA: TGTGCCAGTAAGGAGAGGACAGTGGGGTATTCTGGAAACACCATATATTTT

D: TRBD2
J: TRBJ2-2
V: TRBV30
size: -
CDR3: CAWSVRATGRVTGELFF
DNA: TGTGCCTGGAGTGTGCGGGCTACGGGGAGGGTAACCGGGGAGCTGTTTTTT